This entry lists 16 T cell receptor beta chains sequenced from one sample in a study of CD8 T cells in Susac syndrome. A quantity of roughly 0.5 to 1 ug RNA underwent reverse transcription using random hexamers. TCRdb re-called the immunoSEQ multiplex PCR reads with MiXCR, one entry per CDR3 protein. This table has under 200,000 distinct CDR3 sequences, around nine tenths appearing once. Source material: CD4+ T cells from PBMCs. The receptors derive from a human donor with Susac syndrome.

The V gene is TRBV6-5, the J gene TRBJ2-5, with 8 bases that match TRBD1. The CDR3 spans 18 residues. J gave up 5 bases and V 1 base, and 15 bases lay outside the gene matches. Germline V gives CDR1 MNHEY, CDR2 SVGAGI. Here the CDR3 DNA reads TGTGCCAGCAGTTACTGGAGACAGGGGCATCTCTTTCAGGAGACCCAGTACTTC. Translated, it gives CASSYWRQGHLFQETQYF.

The chain couples TRBV5-1 to TRBJ2-1, with unresolved D. Germline CDR1 SGHRS, CDR2 YFSETQ. The V end lost 3 bases, the J end lost 0 bases, and 13 bases lay between the germline ends. The length of the CDR3 is 16 residues. The chain's CDR3 is CASSSTQLSSYNEQFF. For the CDR3, the DNA is TGCGCCAGCAGCTCCACACAGTTGAGCTCCTACAATGAGCAGTTCTTC.

The chain uses TRBV24-1 and TRBJ2-3; D remains ambiguous. Trimming left V 5 bases short and J 5 bases short, with 4 bases between. The CDR3 has 11 residues. Germline V gives CDR1 KGHDR, CDR2 SFDVKD. The CDR3 DNA follows: TGTGCCACCAGTGTTCTAGATACGCAGTATTTT. Its protein is CATSVLDTQYF.

This sequence joins TRBV2 and TRBJ1-1; the match to TRBD1 covers 7 bases. V was clipped by 5 bases and J by 3 bases; unmatched bases: 3. The CDR3 is 13 amino acids. Germline CDR1 and CDR2: SNHLY and FYNNEI. In DNA, the CDR3 is TGTGCCAGCAGTTCTACAGGGGACACTGAAGCTTTCTTT. As protein: CASSSTGDTEAFF. The full variable domain, its missing parts supplied by reference TRBV2 and TRBJ1-1, is EPEVTQTPSHQVTQMGQEVILRCVPISNHLYFYWYRQILGQKVEFLVSFYNNEISEKSEIFDDQFSVERPDGSNFTLKIRSTKLEDSAMYFCASSSTGDTEAFFGQGTRLTVV.

This chain joins TRBV5-1 and TRBJ2-1; the match to TRBD2 covers 11 bases. The CDR3 extends over 15 amino acids. Germline V gene sequence: CDR1 SGHRS, CDR2 YFSETQ. V dropped 2 bases and J dropped 6; count of bases not matched to a gene: 4. CDR3 protein: CASSLIAGGGNEQFF. The CDR3 nucleotides are TGCGCCAGCAGCTTAATAGCGGGAGGGGGCAATGAGCAGTTCTTC.

The V gene is TRBV7-2, the J gene TRBJ2-2; 11 bases are shared with TRBD2. This CDR3 contains 15 residues. CDR1 is SGHTA, CDR2 FQGNSA, per germline. The V gene end was trimmed by 6 bases and the J gene end by 5 bases; junction bases not matched to a gene: 5. In DNA form, the CDR3 reads TGTGCCAGCAGGGTGACTAGCGGGGTGACCGGGGAGCTGTTTTTT. This encodes CASRVTSGVTGELFF. Combining the CDR3 with reference TRBV7-2 and TRBJ2-2 gives the whole variable domain GAGVSQSPSNKVTEKGKDVELRCDPISGHTALYWYRQSLGQGLEFLIYFQGNSAPDKSGLPSDRFSAERTGGSVSTLTIQRTQQEDSAVYLCASRVTSGVTGELFFGEGSRLTVL.

This chain links TRBV24-1 with TRBJ1-1; 7 nucleotides agree with TRBD1. With 1 base clipped from V and 11 bases from J, the junction kept 9 bases outside the gene matches. The CDR3 sequence is 14 residues long. In germline, CDR1 is KGHDR, CDR2 SFDVKD. In nucleotides, the CDR3 is TGTGCCACCAGTGATTTAGGACAGGCGAGAGGGGCTTTCTTT. Translated, it gives CATSDLGQARGAFF.

CDR3 in DNA: TGTGCCAGCAGCCCCAACCGGGACAGGAGGACCATATATTTT. Translating gives CASSPNRDRRTIYF. The gene calls are TRBV12-3 or TRBV12-4 and TRBJ1-3; 8 bases align to TRBD1. This CDR3 region has 14 residues. J lost 10 bases, V lost 6 bases, and 11 bases had no gene match.

V usage is TRBV6-2 or TRBV6-3 and J usage is TRBJ2-7, with 13 bases fitting TRBD2. Per germline, CDR1 MNHEY and CDR2 SVGEGT. V lost 2 bases and J lost 3; bases outside the gene matches: 4. The CDR3 loop spans 16 amino acids. The CDR3 DNA sequence: TGTGCCAGCAGTTACCCGGGACTAGCGGGGAACTACGAGCAGTACTTC. Its translation: CASSYPGLAGNYEQYF.

CDR3 amino acids: CASRTNPGRDSPLHF. The CDR3 DNA reads TGTGCCAGCAGAACCAACCCGGGGCGAGATTCACCCCTCCACTTT. The gene calls are TRBV6-6 and TRBJ1-6, with D possibly being TRBD1 (5 bases). Trimming took off 6 bases at V and 8 bases at J, with 17 bases between the two ends. Germline CDR1 is MNHNY and CDR2 is SVGAGI (reference sequence). The CDR3 is 15 amino acids.

The chain joins TRBV6-6 to TRBJ2-4, with 8 bases fitting TRBD2. The CDR3 has 15 amino acids. Germline CDR1 MNHNY, CDR2 SVGAGI (reference sequence). Trimming took 4 bases from V and 2 from J; bases not matched to a gene: 4. This chain's CDR3 is CASSSGGVSKNIQYF. In DNA, the CDR3 is TGTGCCAGCAGTTCGGGGGGGGTGTCCAAAAACATTCAGTACTTC.

CDR3: CASSLSGTDYGYTF. DNA for the CDR3: TGCGCCAGCAGCTTGTCCGGGACCGACTATGGCTACACCTTC. The chain has TRBV5-1 and TRBJ1-2, with a possible D match to TRBD1 (5 bases). V lost 1 base and J lost 3, with 10 bases in between. The CDR3 consists of 14 residues. Germline-derived CDR1 and CDR2 are SGHRS and YFSETQ. Combining the CDR3 with reference TRBV5-1 and TRBJ1-2 gives the whole variable domain KAGVTQTPRYLIKTRGQQVTLSCSPISGHRSVSWYQQTPGQGLQFLFEYFSETQRNKGNFPGRFSGRQFSNSRSEMNVSTLELGDSALYLCASSLSGTDYGYTFGSGTRLTVV.

CDR3 nucleotides: TGTGCCAGCAGCCAGGGTAGCACAGATACGCAGTATTTT. This sequence encodes CASSQGSTDTQYF. The rearrangement uses TRBV9 and TRBJ2-3; the D gene is possibly TRBD1 (5 bases). V was trimmed by 4 bases and J by 0 bases, leaving 6 bases between them. The germline CDR1 and CDR2 sequences are SGDLS and YYNGEE. This CDR3 is built from 13 residues.

The rearrangement links TRBV27 to TRBJ2-3, with a possible D match to TRBD1 (5 bases). The ends were cut back, 6 bases at V and 2 bases at J, with 9 bases in the middle. The CDR3 runs to 13 residues. Germline V lookup: CDR1 MNHEY, CDR2 SMNVEV (reference sequence). The CDR3 coding sequence is TGTGCCAGCAGGGACACGAACACAGATACGCAGTATTTT. The encoded protein is CASRDTNTDTQYF.

V and J are TRBV3-1 and TRBJ1-4; no firm D call. From germline, CDR1 is LGHDT and CDR2 YNNKEL (reference sequence). CDR3 length equals 14 residues. V lost 7 bases to trimming and J lost 0 bases, with 9 bases between them. The CDR3 region has the DNA TGTGCCAGCACCCGGTCCGCAACTAATGAAAAACTGTTTTTT. Its translation: CASTRSATNEKLFF.

The chain joins TRBV5-4 to TRBJ1-2; D uncertain. There are 14 residues in the CDR3. Germline V gives CDR1 SGHNT, CDR2 YYREEE (reference sequence). The germline V and J ends were trimmed by 3 bases and 2 bases, with 11 bases remaining between them. CDR3 in amino acids: CASSSRTENYGYTF. The CDR3 DNA reads as TGTGCCAGCAGCTCCAGGACGGAGAACTATGGCTACACCTTC.